The sample holds a few counts of the clone carrying this T cell receptor (beta chain). No antigen is known for it. The data were taken from a study of beta chain features in type 1 diabetes. Expressed TCRB transcripts were sequenced because the isolated RNA had all been reverse transcribed beforehand. Data came from immunoSEQ multiplex PCR; TCRdb stores just in-frame clones and leaves some out. The sample consists of 600,000 or so clones, approximately 13% of them appearing once. There are 11 residues in the CDR3. The germline V gene has CDR1 GTSNPN and CDR2 SVGIG (reference sequence). Trimming left V 4 bases short and J 8 bases short, with 11 bases between. Study outcomes and limitations: Healthy donors had naive, central memory and Treg TCRB repertoires that appeared less similar than those seen among patients. Shortening of TCRB CDR3s, moderate but significant, appeared in all four CD4+ subsets of Type 1 diabetes patients.

The clonotype originates from a man aged 25 to 40 with type 1 diabetes. The sequenced sample was naive CD4+ T cells from blood. The V gene is TRBV30, the J gene TRBJ1-2; perhaps TRBD1 as D (5 bases). CDR3: CAWIRVWGYTF. CDR3 in DNA: TGTGCCTGGATCAGGGTTTGGGGCTACACCTTC. Full variable domain (remainder filled in from reference TRBV30 and TRBJ1-2): SQTIHQWPATLVQPVGSPLSLECTVEGTSNPNLYWYRQAAGRGLQLLFYSVGIGQISSEVPQNLSASRPQDRQFILSSKKLLLSDSGFYLCAWIRVWGYTFGSGTRLTVV.